The sequence of this T cell receptor (beta chain) was determined in a study of OX40 agonist ivuxolimab in advanced cancers. Overall study findings and caveats: At 0.1 to 3.0 mg/kg, CD4+ and CD8+ blood T cells expanded clonally by week 6. Among the lowest peripheral clonal expansion occurred in 0.1-3.0 mg/kg partial responders.

Germline lookup yields CDR1 WSHSY and CDR2 SAAADI. This CDR3 has 16 residues. Trimming took 5 bases from V and 6 from J; bases not matched to a gene: 13. Assay: immunoSEQ multiplex PCR; the TCRdb copy retains only in-frame clones and omits some. This table has fewer than 55,000 clones, around 80% appearing once. With regard to this clone: Its antigen is not identified.

Sequenced material: CD4+ or CD8+ T cells sorted from blood, taken in a trial of the OX40 agonist ivuxolimab. V is TRBV10-2 and J is TRBJ1-5; 7 nucleotides line up with TRBD1. This clonotype was sampled from an adult with an advanced solid tumor such as melanoma, head and neck, liver or kidney cancer. This CDR3 is CASSRGDREDGQPQHF. CDR3 DNA sequence: TGCGCCAGCAGTAGGGGAGACAGGGAAGATGGTCAGCCCCAGCATTTT.